This T cell receptor (beta chain) was profiled in a study of blood T cell repertoires in COVID-19. Overall study: PBMCs, B-cell-depleted T cells, or T cells were the source of the cDNA or gDNA that made up the material.

The method was immunoSEQ multiplex PCR; TCRdb's version includes in-frame clones alone and lacks a portion of them. The table includes 200,000 to 250,000 clones, 75% to 90% detected once. The TCR comes from a woman in her thirties who had recovered from COVID-19. The sequenced material came from PBMCs or T cells enriched from blood (not recorded which).

The CDR3 DNA reads TGTGCCAGCAGCCAGCTGGAGGGGGAAAAACTGTTTTTT. Translated, it gives CASSQLEGEKLFF. This sequence joins TRBV3-1 (or the pseudogene TRBV3-2) and TRBJ1-4, with D perhaps matching TRBD1 (5 bases). V lost 3 bases to trimming and J lost 8 bases, with 10 bases between them. Germline assignment: CDR1 LGHDT and CDR2 YNNKEL (reference sequence). This CDR3 comprises 13 residues.